This T cell receptor (beta chain) came from a study of control samples from healthy donors and cancer patients. Deletions cut 6 bases from V and 7 bases from J, with 12 bases between. The CDR3 is 11 residues long. The germline gives CDR1 SQVTM, CDR2 ANQGSEA. The repertoire was sequenced with immunoSEQ multiplex PCR; TCRdb's copy has only in-frame clones and lacks some. Among about 140,000 clones listed, 88% were seen once. The table lists this clone with a few counts. The specimen sequenced was blood. This TCR came from a young man in good health. The chain is built from TRBV29-1 and TRBJ1-2; no clear D gene. The CDR3 sequence is CSVDDGVGYTF. CDR3 nucleotide sequence: TGCAGCGTCGACGACGGTGTTGGCTACACCTTC.